This T cell receptor (beta chain) was observed in a study of cytomegalovirus exposure and HLA in healthy donors. General observations from the study: Sequence variants that were highly shared formed a cluster that was likely a sequencing artifact. It emerged from a later analysis that several of the most significant clusters appeared to be linked to common viral pathogens.

As regards this clone: As yet, its antigen is unknown.

Researchers ran the PCR with 60 Vbeta and 13 Jbeta primers. The assay was immunoSEQ multiplex PCR, and TCRdb's table has in-frame clones only and misses some. The data contain 75,000 to 100,000 clones, approximately 80% of them seen just once; the ten biggest clones take up more than 3%. This TCR was recovered from a middle-aged man in good health and CMV-seronegative. The source material was PBMCs.

CDR3 protein: CAIGFQGAAGELFF. Here the CDR3 DNA reads TGTGCCATCGGTTTCCAGGGGGCGGCCGGGGAGCTGTTTTTT. V is TRBV10-3 and J is TRBJ2-2; 8 nucleotides align to TRBD1. Trimming took 8 bases from V and 6 from J; bases not matched to a gene: 8. The CDR3 covers 14 residues. Per the germline V gene, CDR1 is ENHRY and CDR2 is SYGVKD.